Reported below is one TCR beta chain. This clonotype was seen only a few times. The target of this receptor is not known. The record has no base qualities; no much larger clone is one base away. The intended sense of this specimen's treatment or condition label: roughly 10-day PBMC culture with coronavirus spike peptide pools or control peptides (ViraFEST assay). The ViraFEST assay, used in the study, expanded antigen-specific T cells with peptide pools and then identified the expanded clonotypes through TCR sequencing. The positive SARS-CoV-2 PCR tests of the convalescent patients were dated from March to December 2020, before the Alpha, Beta and Delta variants emerged in the United States. Approximately 1.8 million PBMCs per well were cultured in IMDM with roughly 5% human AB serum and approximately 9.1 IU/ml IL-2, plus 10 ug/ml peptide pools. Half of the culture medium was replaced with fresh IL-2-containing medium on days 3 and 7. After 9 to 10 days of culture, CD4+ T cells were isolated by negative selection using the EasySep CD4+ T cell isolation kit. PBMCs were separated from whole blood using Ficoll-Paque Plus gradient centrifugation and then either used fresh or cryopreserved at -140C. Triplicate wells were generally used for each culture condition.

The method behind the library was PCR. DNA from cultured CD4+ T cells underwent TCR sequencing with the Oncomine TCR Beta short-read assay at the Johns Hopkins FTIC core. The QIAamp micro DNA kit was used to extract genomic DNA from the cultured CD4+ T cells. Oncomine TCR Beta libraries from cultured CD4+ T cells were pooled with unique dual indexes and sequenced on an Illumina iSeq 100. For the original study's pipeline: Non-productive sequences were removed, and CDR3s not starting with C, not ending with F or W, or shorter than 7 amino acids were discarded. The MANAFEST web application identified antigen-specific clonotypes by comparing peptide-stimulated wells against reference wells and other culture wells. An FDR below 0.05, an odds ratio above 5, and a productive frequency above 0.1% in at least two of three replicate wells were required for clones to be considered positive. A clonotype counted as cross-reactive if it showed significant expansion both in the SARS-CoV-2 spike wells and in at least one common cold coronavirus spike condition. Levenshtein distances (stringdist) and unrooted phylogenetic trees (ape) in R version 3.6.1 were used to assess CDR3 homology. Starting from the raw public reads, TCRdb applied fastp trimming at Q25, assembled clones with MiXCR and retained in-frame beta chains. Records with the same CDR3 protein are collapsed into one entry carrying the most frequent genes and DNA. The V and J calls, along with clone size, are taken from TCRdb and not from the paper's own processing. The sample yields roughly 16,000 distinct CDR3 sequences; approximately 52% were counted once. About an eighth of the sample rests with the top ten.

This sample was included in a study of vaccination and CD4 T cells after COVID-19 (dated 2022 in TCRdb). About the investigation overall: Convalescent patients had a positive SARS-CoV-2 result on nasal swab PCR, and of these patients, nine had mild disease and one had severe disease. The convalescent cohort comprised six males and four females, including two Hispanic individuals, seven Caucasians, two Asians and one multiracial person. Each participant got two doses of either the Pfizer-BioNTech BNT162b2 vaccine (n=8) or the Moderna mRNA-1273 vaccine (n=2). Post-COVID blood samples were collected from convalescent patients a median of approximately 93 days after diagnosis, with a range of roughly 30 to 161 days. Post-vaccine blood samples were obtained a median of approximately 74 days after the second vaccine dose, with a range of about 12 to 241 days. For stimulating the cultures, overlapping spike peptide pools were used, derived from SARS-CoV-2 as well as from the common cold coronaviruses HCoV-NL63, HCoV-OC43 and HCoV-229E. Control cultures used a CEFX viral epitope pool as positive control, an HIV-1 Nef peptide pool as negative control, or no peptide. In under twelve COVID-19 convalescent patients and a few infection-naive healthy vaccine recipients, researchers compared the spike-specific CD4+ TCR repertoire from before mRNA vaccination with the repertoire from after.

On the study overall, not on this receptor specifically: Although the median number of SARS-CoV-2-reactive clonotypes went up from some 23 after infection to around 40 after vaccination, the increase was not significant. The study included relatively few convalescent patients and did not analyze early timepoints after natural infection. In convalescent patients, a median approximately 89% of post-vaccine SARS-CoV-2-reactive clones were detected only after vaccination, suggesting vaccine-specific priming. Of the vaccine-specific clones in convalescent patients, 304 of 307, or nearly all, reacted only to SARS-CoV-2 spike and did not cross-react with common cold coronaviruses.

Trimming leaves V shorter by 5 bases and J shorter by 0 bases, with the junction holding 3 bases beyond the gene matches. The CDR3 goes from the cysteine to the phenylalanine over 15 residues. Only CDR3 DNA remains: 45 bases, in frame from the first base. From the germline V gene, CDR1 is SGHVS and CDR2 is FQNEAQ. The TCR was taken from a human donor who had recovered from COVID-19. The sequenced sample consisted of CD4+ T cells from blood, cultured in vitro. The sequence links TRBV7-8 to TRBJ2-3, with 9 bases matching TRBD2. The CDR3 protein sequence reads: CASSQTSGSTDTQYF. The sequenced DNA: TGTGCCAGCAGCCAGACTAGCGGAAGCACAGATACGCAGTATTTT.